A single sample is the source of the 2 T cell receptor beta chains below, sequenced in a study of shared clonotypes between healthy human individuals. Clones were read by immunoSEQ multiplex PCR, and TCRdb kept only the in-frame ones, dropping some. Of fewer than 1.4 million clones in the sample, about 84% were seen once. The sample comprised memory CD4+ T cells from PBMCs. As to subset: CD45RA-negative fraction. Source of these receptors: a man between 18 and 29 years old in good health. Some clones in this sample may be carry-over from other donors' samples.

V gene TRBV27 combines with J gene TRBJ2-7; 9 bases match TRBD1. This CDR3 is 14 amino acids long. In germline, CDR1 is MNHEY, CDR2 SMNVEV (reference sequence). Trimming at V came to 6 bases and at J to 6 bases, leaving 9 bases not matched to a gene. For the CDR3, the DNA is TGTGCCAGCAGAGTGGACAGGGGAGGGATCGAGCAGTACTTC. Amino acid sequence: CASRVDRGGIEQYF.

CDR3 in DNA: TGTGCCAGCAGTTTAAATCGGGGACAGGGGGCACTGGCGGAGTATGGCTACACCTTC. Translated: CASSLNRGQGALAEYGYTF. The genes are TRBV27 and TRBJ1-2, with TRBD1 matching 12 bases. This CDR3 is 19 amino acids long. The ends lost 2 bases at V and 5 bases at J; junction bases unmatched: 15. Germline V gene data show CDR1 as MNHEY and CDR2 as SMNVEV (reference sequence).